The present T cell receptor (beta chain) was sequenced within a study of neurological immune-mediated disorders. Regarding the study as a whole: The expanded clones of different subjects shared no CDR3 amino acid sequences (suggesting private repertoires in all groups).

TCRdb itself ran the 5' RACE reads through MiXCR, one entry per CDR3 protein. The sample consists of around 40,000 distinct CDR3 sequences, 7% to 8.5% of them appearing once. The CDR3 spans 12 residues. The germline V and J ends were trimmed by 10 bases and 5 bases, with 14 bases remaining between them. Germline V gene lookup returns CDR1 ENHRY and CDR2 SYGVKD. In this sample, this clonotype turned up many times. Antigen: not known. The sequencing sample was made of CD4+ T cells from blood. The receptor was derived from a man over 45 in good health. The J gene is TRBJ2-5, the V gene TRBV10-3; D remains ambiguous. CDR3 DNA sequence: TGTGCCACCAAAGGGCCGCGGGAGACCCAGTACTTC. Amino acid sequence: CATKGPRETQYF.